A selection of T cell receptor beta chains follows, all from one sample in a study of blood T cell repertoires in COVID-19. The table came from immunoSEQ multiplex PCR; TCRdb's copy has only in-frame clones and leaves some out. This table holds about 70,000 clones, approximately 83% found once. The material sequenced was peripheral blood. Receptor source: a man aged 35 to 55 with COVID-19, enrolled during active disease. The CDR3 runs from the conserved cysteine through the conserved F or W. A D gene is named only where the DNA matches it firmly.

cdr3_nt,cdr3_aa,v_call,d_call,j_call
TGTGCCATCATGGGGAGCCTAAACACAGATACGCAGTATTTT,CAIMGSLNTDTQYF,TRBV10-3,.,TRBJ2-3
TGTGCCAGCAGTTTCCTGCACAGGGGTAACTATGGCTACACCTTC,CASSFLHRGNYGYTF,TRBV6-5,TRBD1,TRBJ1-2
TGCGCCAGCACGTCCCCGGCGGGGGCGGACACCGGGGAGCTGTTTTTT,CASTSPAGADTGELFF,TRBV5-1,.,TRBJ2-2
TGCAGCCACCACCGCGGAGAGTTTAACACTGAAGCTTTCTTT,CSHHRGEFNTEAFF,TRBV29-1,.,TRBJ1-1
TGTGCCAGCAAGACGGGACAGGGTGCGGATGAAGCTTTCTTT,CASKTGQGADEAFF,TRBV2,TRBD1,TRBJ1-1
TGTGCCAGCAGTCTACAGGGTCTTAATGAAAAACTGTTTTTT,CASSLQGLNEKLFF,TRBV28,.,TRBJ1-4
TGTGCCAGCAGTTACTTGCGAGGCTACACCTTC,CASSYLRGYTF,TRBV6-5,.,TRBJ1-2
TGCGCCAGCAGCCTCCTCGCAGGGCTAACCTACGAGCAGTACTTC,CASSLLAGLTYEQYF,TRBV5-1,.,TRBJ2-7
TGTGCCAGCAGCTTAGATTCAGGCGAGAACACTGAAGCTTTCTTT,CASSLDSGENTEAFF,TRBV11-2,.,TRBJ1-1
TGCGCCAGCATCGCGAGTAGCGGGGGGGCGGGCACCGGGGAGCTGTTTTTT,CASIASSGGAGTGELFF,TRBV10-2,TRBD2,TRBJ2-2
TGTGCCTGGAGTGAGACAGGGGGGGCTGAAAAACTGTTTTTT,CAWSETGGAEKLFF,TRBV30,TRBD1,TRBJ1-4
TGCAGCGTCCCGACAGGGACAAAGGACTCTGGGGCCAACGTCCTGACTTTC,CSVPTGTKDSGANVLTF,TRBV29-1,TRBD1,TRBJ2-6
TGTGCCAGCAGCCTCCGGAGCGATTCACCCCTCCACTTT,CASSLRSDSPLHF,TRBV5-5,.,TRBJ1-6
TGTGCCAGCAGGCGGACTGGGGAGGGCTACACCTTC,CASRRTGEGYTF,TRBV28,.,TRBJ1-2
TGTGCCAGCACCCCGACCCGGGACACTGAAGCTTTCTTT,CASTPTRDTEAFF,TRBV7-9,.,TRBJ1-1
TGTGCCAGCACCCCGGAGCGGGCGGGTAACTATGGCTACACCTTC,CASTPERAGNYGYTF,TRBV7-9,.,TRBJ1-2
TGCGCCAGCAGCTTGGACAGAATAGGGGCCAACGTCCTGACTTTC,CASSLDRIGANVLTF,TRBV5-1,.,TRBJ2-6
TGTGCCAGCAGTTTTTGGTCGGGACTTTCCTACGAGCAGTACTTC,CASSFWSGLSYEQYF,TRBV27,.,TRBJ2-7
TGTGCCAGCAGTGAAACTCGGGGCATTCAGTACTTC,CASSETRGIQYF,TRBV2,.,TRBJ2-4
TGTGCCACCCGGGAGGCCTCGGTAAACATTCAGTACTTC,CATREASVNIQYF,TRBV10-3,TRBD2,TRBJ2-4
TGTGCCAGCAGCCCCGCTGGGACAGGGGTTGGCTACACCTTC,CASSPAGTGVGYTF,TRBV9,TRBD1,TRBJ1-2
TGTGCCAGCAGCCAAGCCAGCGGGGGGTACCAAGAGACCCAGTACTTC,CASSQASGGYQETQYF,TRBV4-2,TRBD2,TRBJ2-5
TGTGCCAGCAGCACCCGGGACTCACAACGGTATACGCAGTATTTT,CASSTRDSQRYTQYF,TRBV5-4,.,TRBJ2-3
TGTGCCTGGAAACGACAGGTTGGATCACCCCTCCACTTT,CAWKRQVGSPLHF,TRBV30,.,TRBJ1-6